Listed below are T cell receptor beta chains from one sample, sequenced in a study of cytomegalovirus exposure and HLA in healthy donors. Profiled with immunoSEQ multiplex PCR; TCRdb holds only in-frame clones, not every one. This table holds roughly 100,000 clones, approximately 84% found once. Specimen: PBMCs. The receptors come from a male donor in good health and CMV-seronegative. Both conserved end residues are part of each CDR3. Each record gives: V gene, clone size, J gene, D gene, CDR3 DNA, CDR3 protein. A D gene is named only where the DNA matches it firmly. Not every row has a clone size; where given, it reads once, few, many or a size class.

TRBV25-1	NA	TRBJ2-7	NA	TGTGCCAGCAGTGATCCCCCAGTATACGAGCAGTACTTC	CASSDPPVYEQYF
TRBV7-7	few	TRBJ1-1	NA	TGTGCCAGCAGCTCGCAGTCGAACACTGAAGCTTTCTTT	CASSSQSNTEAFF
TRBV4-3	once	TRBJ2-7	TRBD1	TGCGCCAGCAGCCAGAACAGGGGATCATCCTACGAGCAGTACTTC	CASSQNRGSSYEQYF
TRBV5-6	NA	TRBJ2-7	TRBD1	TGTGCCAGCAGCTTTCCGCCGACAGGGGATTTCTTCGAGCAGTACTTC	CASSFPPTGDFFEQYF
TRBV7-8	NA	TRBJ2-2	NA	TGTGCCAGCACCCAGCGAGGGAACGGGGAGCTGTTTTTT	CASTQRGNGELFF
TRBV27	NA	TRBJ2-5	NA	TGTGCCAGCAGCCCCGGGGGAGAGACCCAGTACTTC	CASSPGGETQYF
TRBV7-9	NA	TRBJ2-5	NA	TGTGCCAGCAGCTTTAAGTACGGCCAAGAGACCCAGTACTTC	CASSFKYGQETQYF
TRBV30	NA	TRBJ1-5	TRBD1	TGTGCCTGGAGTACAGGGGGCAATCAGCCCCAGCATTTT	CAWSTGGNQPQHF
TRBV21-1	NA	TRBJ2-1	NA	TGTGCCAGCAATATTATCGGGAAGGCGGACAATGAGCAGTTCTTC	CASNIIGKADNEQFF
TRBV13	few	TRBJ2-7	TRBD1	TGTGCCAGCAGCCCCCTGGGGACAGGGGGCATAGTGGACTACGAGCAGTACTTC	CASSPLGTGGIVDYEQYF
TRBV6-1	NA	TRBJ2-5	TRBD1	TGTGCCAGCAGTGGGATGCGGACAGGGAAGTACCAAGAGACCCAGTACTTC	CASSGMRTGKYQETQYF
TRBV6-1	NA	TRBJ1-2	TRBD1	TGTGCCAGCAGTGGTGACAGGGTGTCCTATGGCTACACCTTC	CASSGDRVSYGYTF
TRBV19	once	TRBJ2-1	NA	TGTGCCAGTAGTATTTCTCCGGGAGTACCCGACAATGAGCAGTTCTTC	CASSISPGVPDNEQFF
TRBV7-2	NA	TRBJ2-3	NA	TGTGCCAGCAGCCCGAGGTCCGATACGCAGTATTTT	CASSPRSDTQYF
TRBV7-8	NA	TRBJ2-3	TRBD2	TGTGCCAGCAGCTTATTTAGCGGGAGGGGCACAGATACGCAGTATTTT	CASSLFSGRGTDTQYF